The 26 T cell receptor beta chains below were found in one sample sequenced in a study of shared clonotypes between healthy human individuals. Clones were read by immunoSEQ multiplex PCR, and TCRdb kept only the in-frame ones, dropping some. This table has approximately 530,000 clones, 90% to 96% appearing once. Source material: naive CD4+ T cells sorted from blood. Subset in this sample: CD45RA+ positively selected. The origin of the receptors is a woman in her twenties or thirties in good health.

This chain joins TRBV18 and TRBJ2-5, with D possibly called TRBD1 or TRBD2 (5 bases each). The CDR3 contains 14 residues. V was trimmed by 5 bases and J by 3 bases, leaving 13 bases between them. Germline assignment: CDR1 KGHSH and CDR2 LQKENI. This CDR3 reads CASSAGTMKETQYF. CDR3 DNA sequence: TGTGCCAGCTCAGCCGGGACGATGAAAGAGACCCAGTACTTC.

This clone was seen once. The genes are TRBV18 and TRBJ1-1, with D possibly TRBD1 on 6 matching bases. This CDR3 is built from 14 residues. Germline loops: CDR1 KGHSH, CDR2 LQKENI. The V end was cut by 3 bases, the J end by 5 bases, with 13 bases between. The CDR3, as DNA: TGTGCCAGCTCACCTGCAGGGGTGGAGACTGAAGCTTTCTTT. Translation gives CASSPAGVETEAFF.

This clone was seen only once. The V and J genes are TRBV15 and TRBJ1-2; D remains ambiguous. CDR3 size: 14 residues. Trimming took off 1 base at V and 0 bases at J, with 6 bases between the two ends. From germline, CDR1 is LNHNV and CDR2 YYDKDF (reference sequence). CDR3 in amino acids: CATSRVGANYGYTF. CDR3 sequence (DNA): TGTGCCACCAGCAGAGTCGGAGCTAACTATGGCTACACCTTC. The full variable domain, completed using reference TRBV15 and TRBJ1-2, is DAMVIQNPRYQVTQFGKPVTLSCSQTLNHNVMYWYQQKSSQAPKLLFHYYDKDFNNEADTPDNFQSRRPNTSFCFLDIRSPGLGDTAMYLCATSRVGANYGYTFGSGTRLTVV.

This sequence joins TRBV29-1 and TRBJ2-7; 11 positions agree with TRBD2. Trimming removed 8 bases from V and 5 bases from J; junction bases left unmatched: 5. Germline V gene data show CDR1 as SQVTM and CDR2 as ANQGSEA. The CDR3 contains 12 residues. CDR3 bases: TGCAGCACCACTAGCGGGAGCCACGAGCAGTACTTC. Translation gives CSTTSGSHEQYF.

The V and J genes are TRBV15 and TRBJ2-1; D uncertain. The V gene's germline CDR1 is LNHNV and CDR2 YYDKDF (reference sequence). Deletions cut 0 bases from V and 12 bases from J, with 9 bases between. This CDR3 comprises 12 residues. CDR3 in amino acids: CATSRDQSSQFF. CDR3 sequence (DNA): TGTGCCACCAGCAGAGATCAATCATCGCAGTTCTTC.

This chain uses TRBV5-1 with TRBJ2-1, with TRBD2 identical over 7 bases. In germline, CDR1 is SGHRS, CDR2 YFSETQ. Trimming took 2 bases from V and 3 from J; bases not matched to a gene: 2. The CDR3 consists of 14 residues. CDR3 DNA sequence: TGCGCCAGCAGCTTCGCTAGCGGCTACAATGAGCAGTTCTTC. Translated: CASSFASGYNEQFF.

V is TRBV28 and J is TRBJ1-5; TRBD1 matches at 8 bases. This CDR3 region has 17 residues. V was clipped by 4 bases and J by 6 bases; unmatched bases: 14. CDR1 and CDR2 from the germline V gene are MDHEN and SYDVKM. The CDR3 DNA reads TGTGCCAGCAGTTCCCCAGGGGGCTCTGATACCGGTCAGCCCCAGCATTTT. Protein product: CASSSPGGSDTGQPQHF.

V and J are TRBV27 and TRBJ2-1; the match to TRBD2 covers 8 bases. Trimming removed 0 bases from V and 6 bases from J; junction bases left unmatched: 4. CDR1 and CDR2 (germline): MNHEY, SMNVEV (reference sequence). The CDR3 loop spans 15 amino acids. CDR3 protein: CASSLSSGVGNEQFF. The CDR3 region has the DNA TGTGCCAGCAGTTTATCTAGCGGGGTGGGCAATGAGCAGTTCTTC.

Note on this clone: One end of the junction varies from germline; a read error may be responsible. The chain has TRBV7-9 and TRBJ2-5; 9 bases line up with TRBD2. Judging by the DNA end, TRBJ2-7 fits better; the J call may be wrong. There are 14 residues in the CDR3. Germline loops: CDR1 SEHNR, CDR2 FQNEAQ (reference sequence). The CDR3 nucleotides read TGTGCCAGCAGCGTAGCGGGGGTAGCCTACGAGCAGTACTTC. Translation: CASSVAGVAYEQYF.

The chain recombines TRBV28 with TRBJ1-3, with D unclear. In germline, CDR1 is MDHEN, CDR2 SYDVKM. There are 13 residues in the CDR3. Trimming took 2 bases from V and 4 from J, leaving 6 bases between them. The CDR3 bases are TGTGCCAGCAGTTTACTAGGAGGAAACACCATATATTTT. It yields the protein CASSLLGGNTIYF.

The V and J genes are TRBV5-1 and TRBJ2-2; 7 bases fit TRBD1. The V gene's germline CDR1 is SGHRS and CDR2 YFSETQ. V was clipped by 4 bases and J by 3 bases; unmatched bases: 6. The CDR3 totals 15 residues. For the CDR3, the DNA is TGCGCCAGCAGCGATTCAGGGGGTGACACCGGGGAGCTGTTTTTT. As protein: CASSDSGGDTGELFF.

The chain carries TRBV28 and TRBJ2-3; TRBD2 aligns across 7 bases. Germline V lookup: CDR1 MDHEN, CDR2 SYDVKM. The CDR3 is 17 amino acids. Trimming at V came to 6 bases and at J to 2 bases, leaving 14 bases not matched to a gene. CDR3 sequence reads: CASSPSGGVGNTDTQYF. The CDR3 nucleotides are TGTGCCAGCAGCCCTAGCGGTGGGGTGGGGAACACAGATACGCAGTATTTT.

About this clone itself: Other DNA sequences from this sample encode an identical CDR3 as well. The chain couples TRBV11-3 to TRBJ2-7; TRBD1 matches 10 bases. The CDR3 has 13 amino acids. CDR1 is SGHNT, CDR2 YENEEA, per germline. Trimming took 3 bases from V and 7 from J; bases not matched to a gene: 3. CDR3 coding DNA: TGTGCCAGCAGCTTCGGACAGGGGGGAGAGCAGTACTTC. It encodes CASSFGQGGEQYF.

This clone came up a few times. V is TRBV7-9 and J is TRBJ2-7; D is unclear. Germline CDR1 SEHNR, CDR2 FQNEAQ (reference sequence). The CDR3 covers 11 residues. V was clipped by 5 bases and J by 4 bases, with 6 bases between them. CDR3 region: CASSREYEQYF. DNA for the CDR3: TGTGCCAGCAGCCGTGAATACGAGCAGTACTTC.

The chain has TRBV15 and TRBJ2-7; 7 positions agree with TRBD2. There are 14 residues in the CDR3. Germline CDR1 is LNHNV and CDR2 is YYDKDF (reference sequence). V dropped 5 bases and J dropped 3; count of bases not matched to a gene: 7. The DNA for the CDR3 is TGTGCCACCAGCCCGCTAGCGGCCAGCTACGAGCAGTACTTC. Translation gives CATSPLAASYEQYF. The whole variable domain, remainder taken from reference TRBV15 and TRBJ2-7, is DAMVIQNPRYQVTQFGKPVTLSCSQTLNHNVMYWYQQKSSQAPKLLFHYYDKDFNNEADTPDNFQSRRPNTSFCFLDIRSPGLGDTAMYLCATSPLAASYEQYFGPGTRLTVT.

V and J are TRBV5-1 and TRBJ2-5; 7 nucleotides match TRBD1. Trimming removed 0 bases from V and 5 bases from J; junction bases left unmatched: 7. Germline-derived CDR1 and CDR2 are SGHRS and YFSETQ. The CDR3 is made up of 15 amino acids. CDR3 region: CASSLGGQVVETQYF. CDR3 bases: TGCGCCAGCAGCTTGGGAGGACAGGTAGTGGAGACCCAGTACTTC.

J is TRBJ1-1 and V is TRBV5-4; 8 nucleotides match TRBD1. The germline gives CDR1 SGHNT, CDR2 YYREEE (reference sequence). The V gene end was trimmed by 5 bases and the J gene end by 5 bases; junction bases not matched to a gene: 5. There are 13 residues in the CDR3. Written as DNA, the CDR3 is TGTGCCAGCAGGCCACAGGGGGAAACTGAAGCTTTCTTT. Translation: CASRPQGETEAFF.

This sequence joins TRBV27 and TRBJ2-7, with TRBD2 matching 7 bases. The V gene end was trimmed by 5 bases and the J gene end by 7 bases; junction bases not matched to a gene: 11. The CDR3 is 14 residues long. Per germline, CDR1 MNHEY and CDR2 SMNVEV (reference sequence). The DNA of the CDR3 is TGTGCCAGCAGTCCTCGAGGAGCGGGAAAGGAGCAGTACTTC. Its translation is CASSPRGAGKEQYF.

This chain links TRBV10-2 with TRBJ2-3; D is unclear. This CDR3 region has 14 residues. CDR1 and CDR2 from the germline V gene are WSHSY and SAAADI. V was shortened by 7 bases and J by 0 bases, with 11 bases between the two germline ends. This CDR3 is CASNPGYSTDTQYF. DNA of the CDR3: TGCGCCAGCAATCCCGGGTATAGCACAGATACGCAGTATTTT.

This clone was observed once. This chain connects TRBV28 to TRBJ1-1; D is undetermined. Germline V gene data show CDR1 as MDHEN and CDR2 as SYDVKM. Trimming left V 3 bases short and J 11 bases short, with 10 bases between. The CDR3 sequence is 11 residues long. CDR3 residues: CASSFGREAFF. The CDR3 DNA sequence: TGTGCCAGCAGTTTCGGGCGGGAGGCTTTCTTT.

This chain connects TRBV29-1 to TRBJ2-7; D gene ambiguous. CDR1 is SQVTM and CDR2 is ANQGSEA in the germline V gene. V was clipped by 4 bases and J by 0 bases, with 13 bases between them. This CDR3 region has 14 residues. The CDR3: CSVGWWAPSYEQYF. CDR3 in DNA: TGCAGCGTTGGGTGGTGGGCACCCTCCTACGAGCAGTACTTC.

This chain uses TRBV5-1 with TRBJ2-1; 10 positions match TRBD2. The CDR3 consists of 15 residues. CDR1 is SGHRS, CDR2 YFSETQ, per germline. V was pared by 0 bases and J by 9 bases, with 6 bases of the junction left unmatched. The CDR3 is CASSLVSGRDFEQFF. DNA for the CDR3: TGCGCCAGCAGCTTGGTGAGCGGGAGGGACTTTGAGCAGTTCTTC.

This clone was detected only once. This chain links TRBV11-2 with TRBJ2-3; 11 bases are shared with TRBD1. The CDR3 extends over 15 amino acids. Looked up from germline, CDR1 is SGHAT and CDR2 is FQNNGV. V lost 6 bases and J lost 1; bases outside the gene matches: 3. CDR3 in amino acids: CASRDRGHGTDTQYF. In DNA, the CDR3 is TGTGCCAGCAGGGACAGGGGGCATGGCACAGATACGCAGTATTTT. The whole variable domain, filled in from reference TRBV11-2 and TRBJ2-3, reads EAGVAQSPRYKIIEKRQSVAFWCNPISGHATLYWYQQILGQGPKLLIQFQNNGVVDDSQLPKDRFSAERLKGVDSTLKIQPAKLEDSAVYLCASRDRGHGTDTQYFGPGTRLTVL.

The chain joins TRBV7-9 to TRBJ2-5; the match to TRBD2 covers 13 bases. The better agreement between TRBJ2-7 and the DNA end casts doubt on the J call. Per the germline V gene, CDR1 is SEHNR and CDR2 is FQNEAQ (reference sequence). The length of the CDR3 is 16 residues. CDR3 loop: CASSATGTSGIYEQYF. CDR3 nucleotide sequence: TGTGCCAGCAGCGCGACCGGGACTAGCGGGATTTACGAGCAGTACTTC.

This rearrangement joins TRBV19 to TRBJ2-3; D is undetermined. Between the trimmed V and J ends, which lost 4 bases and 2 bases, there was a span of 19 bases. The CDR3 loop spans 17 amino acids. Looked up from germline, CDR1 is LNHDA and CDR2 is SQIVND (reference sequence). CDR3: CASSTYGARLNTDTQYF. CDR3 in DNA: TGTGCCAGTAGTACTTACGGAGCGAGACTTAACACAGATACGCAGTATTTT.

This clone came up once. V usage is TRBV6-6 and J usage is TRBJ2-5, with D unresolved. V was clipped by 5 bases and J by 5 bases, with 15 bases between them. Germline assignment: CDR1 MNHNY and CDR2 SVGAGI (reference sequence). The CDR3 extends over 14 amino acids. Here the CDR3 DNA reads TGTGCCAGCAGTCCGCTCGGACCAAAGGAGACCCAGTACTTC. This codes for CASSPLGPKETQYF.